The T cell receptor (beta chain) under discussion was sequenced for a study of CD8 T cells in ankylosing spondylitis. General observations from the study: Fewer than ten highly homologous variants made up a TCR beta motif, and this motif appeared characteristic of ankylosing spondylitis blood. CD8+ by phenotype, disease-linked clones were relatively rare in peripheral blood. Matched synovial fluid from ankylosing spondylitis patients was reported to be enriched for disease-linked clones.

This clonotype was seen many times. The target antigen is unknown. Libraries for TCR beta were made by quantitative 5'-RACE with molecular barcodes. TCRdb re-called the 5' RACE reads through MiXCR, storing one row per CDR3 protein. Of about 240,000 distinct CDR3 sequences listed, 8.2% were seen once; the top ten hold 4% to 5.5%. The sequenced material came from blood, either unsorted or a sorted T cell fraction (not recorded which). This sequence was found in a female donor with ankylosing spondylitis or in good health (not recorded which).

The CDR3 DNA reads as TGCAGCGCCGTGAGGACTAGCCTTGCCAATGAGCAGTTCTTC. Its translation: CSAVRTSLANEQFF. The V and J genes are TRBV29-1 and TRBJ2-1, with 8 bases identical to TRBD2. The CDR3 sequence is 14 residues long. Germline V gives CDR1 SQVTM, CDR2 ANQGSEA. Trimming removed 7 bases from V and 6 bases from J; junction bases left unmatched: 11.